Listed below are T cell receptor beta chains from one sample, sequenced in a study of CD8+ T cells in alopecia areata. Assay: immunoSEQ multiplex PCR; the TCRdb copy retains only in-frame clones and omits some. The sample lists about 270,000 clones, around three fifths occurring once. The sample here was CD4+ T cells sorted from blood, taken at week 52, from a patient treated with tofacitinib. These receptor sequences come from a human donor with alopecia areata. Each CDR3 is given with its conserved first and last residue. The D gene is left open where the match is weak. Clone size is given for some rows only: seen once, a few or many times, or a class if the clone is expanded.

J	size	V	D	DNA	CDR3
TRBJ2-3	-	TRBV6-5	-	TGTGCCAGCAGTTTCGACGTTCTGGGGGGCACAGATACGCAGTATTTT	CASSFDVLGGTDTQYF
TRBJ2-1	-	TRBV7-9	-	TGTGCCAGCAGCATACTCGCGGGAACAAATGAGCAGTTCTTC	CASSILAGTNEQFF
TRBJ2-2	few	TRBV6-1	-	TGTGCCAGCAGTGAAGAGGGTGGTTTACCCACCGGGGAGCTGTTTTTT	CASSEEGGLPTGELFF
TRBJ1-5	-	TRBV15	-	TGTGCCACCAGGATACAGGGCGGGAGCAATCAGCCCCAGCATTTT	CATRIQGGSNQPQHF
TRBJ2-3	-	TRBV30	-	TGTGCCTGGACCCCGGGTGATACGCAGTATTTT	CAWTPGDTQYF
TRBJ2-4	-	TRBV4-1	TRBD2	TGCGCCAGCAGCCAAGGGTCACTAGCGGGGGGCGAGACCAAAAACATTCAGTACTTC	CASSQGSLAGGETKNIQYF
TRBJ2-2	-	TRBV30	-	TGTGCCTGGAGGCCCCCAGCGGGCACCGGGGAGCTGTTTTTT	CAWRPPAGTGELFF
TRBJ2-2	-	TRBV5-1	TRBD1	TGCGCCAGCAGCATGGCCGGGACAGCTAACACCGGGGAGCTGTTTTTT	CASSMAGTANTGELFF
TRBJ1-1	-	TRBV4-1	TRBD1	TGCGCCAGCAGCCAGTGGACAGGGAACACTGAAGCTTTCTTT	CASSQWTGNTEAFF
TRBJ1-2	-	TRBV5-1	TRBD1	TGCGCCAGCAGCTCCGGGACAGGGGGCGCCGGCTATGGCTACACCTTC	CASSSGTGGAGYGYTF
TRBJ1-2	-	TRBV27	TRBD1	TGTGCCAGCAGTTTAGCTCCAGGGGGAGCTGGCTACACCTTC	CASSLAPGGAGYTF
TRBJ1-1	-	TRBV5-1	TRBD1	TGCGCCAGCAGCTATGGACAGGGAGATGAAGCTTTCTTT	CASSYGQGDEAFF
TRBJ1-1	-	TRBV15	-	TGTGCCACCAGCAAGGGACGGGATGAAGCTTTCTTT	CATSKGRDEAFF
TRBJ2-1	-	TRBV30	-	TGTGCCTGGAGCCGCCAGCACAATGAGCAGTTCTTC	CAWSRQHNEQFF
TRBJ2-6	-	TRBV25-1	-	TGTGCCAGCAGTGAACAGGGCTCTGGGGCCAACGTCCTGACTTTC	CASSEQGSGANVLTF
TRBJ1-2	-	TRBV7-9	-	TGTGCCAGCAGCGTGGGACAAAACTATGGCTACACCTTC	CASSVGQNYGYTF
TRBJ1-1	-	TRBV29-1	-	TGCAGCGTTGAAGGAGATACCGTGGGAGCTTTCTTT	CSVEGDTVGAFF
TRBJ2-2	-	TRBV25-1	TRBD2	TGTGCCAGCAGTCATGGACTAGCGGGGGGGCCCACCGGGGAGCTGTTTTTT	CASSHGLAGGPTGELFF
TRBJ2-4	few	TRBV6-5	TRBD1	TGTGCCAGCAGTTACCGCGGGACAGGGACCAAAAACATTCAGTACTTC	CASSYRGTGTKNIQYF
TRBJ1-1	-	TRBV6-6	-	TGTGCCAGCAGTTCCGGGGAGGGAGGTGAAGCTTTCTTT	CASSSGEGGEAFF
TRBJ1-5	-	TRBV6-5	TRBD1	TGTGCCAGCAGTTCCGGACAGGGACAGTGGCAGCCCCAGCATTTT	CASSSGQGQWQPQHF
TRBJ2-3	-	TRBV4-2	-	TGTGCCAGCGCCCGATTCCAGAGCACAGATACGCAGTATTTT	CASARFQSTDTQYF
TRBJ2-1	-	TRBV29-1	TRBD1	TGCAGCGTTGGTGAGGGGGCGCGGAAGCAGTTCTTC	CSVGEGARKQFF
TRBJ1-4	-	TRBV25-1	-	TGTGCCAGCAGTGAACCACAACGAGGGTTTCGGACTAATGAAAAACTGTTTTTT	CASSEPQRGFRTNEKLFF
TRBJ2-5	-	TRBV5-1	-	TGCGCCAGCAGCTTGGCGAAGGGGGGTGAGACCCAGTACTTC	CASSLAKGGETQYF
TRBJ1-2	-	TRBV30	TRBD1	TGTGCCTGGAGTGCTCGGGACAGGGGCGACTATGGCTACACCTTC	CAWSARDRGDYGYTF
TRBJ2-3	-	TRBV29-1	TRBD1	TGCAGCTTGACAGGGTTCGGAGATACGCAGTATTTT	CSLTGFGDTQYF
TRBJ2-5	few	TRBV7-9	TRBD2	TGTGCCAGCAGCCCGTGGACTAGCGGGGAGACCCAGTACTTC	CASSPWTSGETQYF
TRBJ1-6	-	TRBV5-4	-	TGTGCCAGCAGCTTGGACATCGAATCACCCCTCCACTTT	CASSLDIESPLHF
TRBJ2-1	-	TRBV9	-	TGTGCCAGCAGCGTAGGCGGGGCTTCCTACAATGAGCAGTTCTTC	CASSVGGASYNEQFF
TRBJ1-2	-	TRBV6-5	-	TGTGCCAGCAGAAACGGTGGAAACTATGGCTACACCTTC	CASRNGGNYGYTF
TRBJ2-7	few	TRBV7-3	TRBD1	TGTGCCAGCAGCATCCGGGACAGGGGTTACGAGCAGTACTTC	CASSIRDRGYEQYF
TRBJ1-2	-	TRBV7-9	TRBD1	TGTGCCAGCAGCCAGGGACAGAATGGCTACACCTTC	CASSQGQNGYTF
TRBJ2-5	-	TRBV5-6	-	TGTGCCAGCAGCTATAGCAGTCGAGCAGAGACCCAGTACTTC	CASSYSSRAETQYF
TRBJ2-1	once	TRBV30	TRBD1	TGTGCCTGGTCAGGGACAGGGGGCTACAATGAGCAGTTCTTC	CAWSGTGGYNEQFF
TRBJ2-1	-	TRBV6-1	-	TGTGCCAGCAGTGAGGGTGAGCAGTTCTTC	CASSEGEQFF
TRBJ2-1	few	TRBV18	-	TGTGCCAGCTCACCACCCCTCAATGAGCAGTTCTTC	CASSPPLNEQFF
TRBJ2-3	-	TRBV6-5	-	TGTGCCAGCAGCTCCCCCCGGGGGGATACGCAGTATTTT	CASSSPRGDTQYF
TRBJ1-5	-	TRBV29-1	TRBD1	TGCAGCGCCAGGACAGGGAGCAATCAGCCCCAGCATTTT	CSARTGSNQPQHF
TRBJ2-7	few	TRBV28	TRBD1	TGTGCCAGCTTCGGACAGGGTGACACCGAGCAGTACTTC	CASFGQGDTEQYF
TRBJ2-7	-	TRBV9	TRBD1	TGTGCCAGCAGCGGGTTCGGGACAGGAATTTCCGAGCAGTACTTC	CASSGFGTGISEQYF
TRBJ1-1	-	TRBV30	-	TGTGCCTGGAGTGCCGGGGTCCCCACTGAAGCTTTCTTT	CAWSAGVPTEAFF
TRBJ1-2	-	TRBV18	TRBD1	TGTGCCAGCTCCCCGGACAGGTCCTACTATGGCTACACCTTC	CASSPDRSYYGYTF
TRBJ2-1	-	TRBV7-6	-	TGTGCCAGCAGCTTACCGGGACGCGCCATCAATGAGCAGTTCTTC	CASSLPGRAINEQFF
TRBJ1-6	-	TRBV15	TRBD1	TGTGCCACCAGCAAGAGGACAGGGAATTCACCCCTCCACTTT	CATSKRTGNSPLHF
TRBJ1-2	-	TRBV27	-	TGTGCCAGCAGTTTATATCGGGGGGCGAACTATGGCTACACCTTC	CASSLYRGANYGYTF
TRBJ1-3	-	TRBV30	-	TGTGCCTCCACAGGGTCGGCTGGAAACACCATATATTTT	CASTGSAGNTIYF
TRBJ1-3	-	TRBV30	-	TGTGCCTGGGACAGTGGACAGCCCTCTGGAAACACCATATATTTT	CAWDSGQPSGNTIYF
TRBJ2-7	few	TRBV19	TRBD1	TGTGCCAGTAGTATCGGGACAGCTTACGAGCAGTACTTC	CASSIGTAYEQYF
TRBJ2-3	-	TRBV29-1	-	TGCAGCGTTGAACCCCACGGGGACCTGCTTGTCGCAGATACGCAGTATTTT	CSVEPHGDLLVADTQYF
TRBJ2-7	-	TRBV6-5	-	TGTGCCAGCAGTAGGCCCCTCGGTGAGCAGTACTTC	CASSRPLGEQYF
TRBJ2-3	-	TRBV6-6	-	TGTGCCAGCAGTTATGGGACAGATACGCAGTATTTT	CASSYGTDTQYF
TRBJ2-5	few	TRBV6-5	-	TGTGCCAGCAGTTACGGGGGGGCTAAGGAGACCCAGTACTTC	CASSYGGAKETQYF